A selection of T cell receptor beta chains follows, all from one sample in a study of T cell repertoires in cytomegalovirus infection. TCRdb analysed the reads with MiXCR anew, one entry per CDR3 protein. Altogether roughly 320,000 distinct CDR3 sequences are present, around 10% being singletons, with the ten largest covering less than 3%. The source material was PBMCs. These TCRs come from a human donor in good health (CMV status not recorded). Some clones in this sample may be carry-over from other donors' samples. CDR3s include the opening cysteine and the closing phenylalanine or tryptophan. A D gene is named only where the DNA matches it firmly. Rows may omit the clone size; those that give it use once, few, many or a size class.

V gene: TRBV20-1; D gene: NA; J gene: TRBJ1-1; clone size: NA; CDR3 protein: CSATIPGNTEAFF; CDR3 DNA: TGCAGTGCTACAATTCCAGGCAACACTGAAGCTTTCTTT
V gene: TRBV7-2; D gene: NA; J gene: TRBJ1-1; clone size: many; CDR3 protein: CASSLDPGRTEAFF; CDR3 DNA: TGTGCCAGCAGCTTAGATCCAGGGCGGACTGAAGCTTTCTTT
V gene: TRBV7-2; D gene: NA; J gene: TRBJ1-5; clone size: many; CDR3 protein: CASSLALYSNQPQHF; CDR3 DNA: TGTGCCAGCAGCTTGGCACTCTATAGCAATCAGCCCCAGCATTTT
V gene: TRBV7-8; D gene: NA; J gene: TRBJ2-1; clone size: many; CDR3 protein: CASSLAEGTTPGQFF; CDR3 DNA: TGTGCCAGCAGCTTAGCGGAGGGGACGACTCCTGGGCAGTTCTTC
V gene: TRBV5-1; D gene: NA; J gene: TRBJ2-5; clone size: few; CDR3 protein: CASSFPEEETQYF; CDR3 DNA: TGCGCCAGCAGCTTTCCCGAGGAGGAGACCCAGTACTTC
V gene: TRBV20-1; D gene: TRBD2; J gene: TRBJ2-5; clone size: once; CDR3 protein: CSARGLYLGAQYF; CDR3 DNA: TGCAGTGCTCGGGGACTATACCTAGGGGCCCAGTACTTC
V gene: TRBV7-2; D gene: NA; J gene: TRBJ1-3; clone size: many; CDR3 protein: CASSPGTTWDTIYF; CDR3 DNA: TGTGCCAGCAGCCCCGGGACGACCTGGGACACCATATATTTT
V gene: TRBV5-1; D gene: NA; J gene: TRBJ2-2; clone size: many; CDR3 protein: CASSLRRGTTNTGELFF; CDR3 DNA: TGCGCCAGCAGCTTAAGACGCGGGACAACGAACACCGGGGAGCTGTTTTTT
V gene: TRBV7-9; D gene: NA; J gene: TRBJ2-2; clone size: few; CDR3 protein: CASRGTSFYTGELFF; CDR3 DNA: TGTGCCAGCAGGGGGACAAGTTTCTACACCGGGGAGCTGTTTTTT
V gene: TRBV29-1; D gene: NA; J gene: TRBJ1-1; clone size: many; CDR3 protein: CSVLNDVDEGAFF; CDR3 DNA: TGCAGCGTTTTAAACGATGTTGACGAAGGAGCTTTCTTT
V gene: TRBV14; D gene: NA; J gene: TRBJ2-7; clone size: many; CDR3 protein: CASSLRQVVYEQYF; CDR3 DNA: TGTGCCAGCAGCCTCCGACAGGTAGTCTACGAGCAGTACTTC
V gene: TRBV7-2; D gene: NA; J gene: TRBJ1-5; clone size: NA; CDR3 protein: CASSFNAVQPQHF; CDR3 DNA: TGTGCCAGCAGCTTTAATGCGGTTCAGCCCCAGCATTTT
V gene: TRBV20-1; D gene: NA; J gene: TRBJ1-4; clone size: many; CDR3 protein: CSARENVGEKLFF; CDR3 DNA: TGCAGTGCTAGAGAAAACGTTGGTGAAAAACTGTTTTTT
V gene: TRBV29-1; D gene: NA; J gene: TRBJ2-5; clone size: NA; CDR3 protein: CSVSRGQETQYF; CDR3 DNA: TGCAGCGTTAGTCGGGGTCAGGAGACCCAGTACTTC
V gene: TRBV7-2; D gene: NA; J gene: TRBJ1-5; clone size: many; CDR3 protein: CASSLEGLQPQHF; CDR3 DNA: TGTGCCAGCAGCTTAGAAGGGCTTCAGCCCCAGCATTTT
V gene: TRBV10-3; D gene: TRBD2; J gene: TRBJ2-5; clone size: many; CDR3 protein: CAISGASGDQETQYF; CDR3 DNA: TGTGCCATCAGTGGGGCTAGCGGGGACCAAGAGACCCAGTACTTC
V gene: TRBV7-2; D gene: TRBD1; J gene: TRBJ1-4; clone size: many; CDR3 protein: CASSPGAGGEKLFF; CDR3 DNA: TGTGCCAGCAGCCCAGGGGCAGGGGGCGAAAAACTGTTTTTT
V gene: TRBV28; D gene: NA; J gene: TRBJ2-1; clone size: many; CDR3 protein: CASSSSGNWVNEQFF; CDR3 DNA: TGTGCCAGCAGTTCCTCAGGGAATTGGGTCAATGAGCAGTTCTTC
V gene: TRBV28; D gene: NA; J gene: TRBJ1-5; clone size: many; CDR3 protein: CASSPGQSNQPQHF; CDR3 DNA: TGTGCCAGCAGTCCCGGACAGAGCAATCAGCCCCAGCATTTT
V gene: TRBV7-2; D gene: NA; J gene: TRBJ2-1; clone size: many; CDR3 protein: CASSSKEGPSYNEQFF; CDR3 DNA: TGTGCCAGCAGCTCCAAAGAGGGCCCCTCCTACAATGAGCAGTTCTTC
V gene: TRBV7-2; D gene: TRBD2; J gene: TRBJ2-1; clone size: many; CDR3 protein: CASSLGAPGLAGDLDEQFF; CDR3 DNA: TGTGCCAGCAGCTTAGGAGCCCCGGGACTAGCGGGGGACCTCGATGAGCAGTTCTTC
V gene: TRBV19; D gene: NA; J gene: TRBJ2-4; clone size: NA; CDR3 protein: CASSIDGGKNIQYF; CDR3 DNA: TGTGCCAGTAGTATCGATGGAGGCAAAAACATTCAGTACTTC
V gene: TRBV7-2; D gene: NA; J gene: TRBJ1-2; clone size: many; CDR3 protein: CASSLETGAGGYTF; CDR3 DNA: TGTGCCAGCAGCTTAGAAACGGGGGCAGGAGGCTACACCTTC
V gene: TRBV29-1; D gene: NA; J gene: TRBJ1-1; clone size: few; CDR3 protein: CSVNIMNTEAFF; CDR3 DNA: TGCAGCGTTAACATCATGAACACTGAAGCTTTCTTT
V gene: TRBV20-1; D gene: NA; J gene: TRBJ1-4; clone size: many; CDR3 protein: CSAPQPTNEKLFF; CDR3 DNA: TGCAGTGCTCCCCAACCAACTAATGAAAAACTGTTTTTT
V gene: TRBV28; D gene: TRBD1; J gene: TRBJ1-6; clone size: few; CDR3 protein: CASSSSGGYNSPLHF; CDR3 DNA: TGTGCCAGCAGTTCGTCAGGGGGTTATAATTCACCCCTCCACTTT
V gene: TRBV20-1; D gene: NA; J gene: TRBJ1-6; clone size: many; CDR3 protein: CSAKRWYDNSPLHF; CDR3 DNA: TGCAGTGCTAAGCGGTGGTATGATAATTCACCCCTCCACTTT
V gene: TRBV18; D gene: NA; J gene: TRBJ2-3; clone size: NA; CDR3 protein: CASSPFQGTFTDTQYF; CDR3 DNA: TGTGCCAGCTCACCCTTTCAGGGGACTTTCACAGATACGCAGTATTTT
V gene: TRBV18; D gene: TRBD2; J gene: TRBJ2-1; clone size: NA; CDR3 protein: CASGPTSGGPNEQFF; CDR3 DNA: TGTGCCAGCGGACCGACTAGCGGGGGCCCAAATGAGCAGTTCTTC
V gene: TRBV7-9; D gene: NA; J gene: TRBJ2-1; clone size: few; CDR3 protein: CASSLGVQGRTNNEQFF; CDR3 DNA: TGTGCCAGCAGCTTAGGAGTCCAGGGTAGGACGAACAATGAGCAGTTCTTC
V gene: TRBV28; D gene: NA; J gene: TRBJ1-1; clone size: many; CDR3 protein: CASSPQGWTEAFF; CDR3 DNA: TGTGCCAGCAGTCCACAGGGTTGGACTGAAGCTTTCTTT
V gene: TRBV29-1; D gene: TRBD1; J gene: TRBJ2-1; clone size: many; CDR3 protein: CSVGTGGYNEQFF; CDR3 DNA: TGCAGCGTGGGGACAGGGGGCTACAATGAGCAGTTCTTC
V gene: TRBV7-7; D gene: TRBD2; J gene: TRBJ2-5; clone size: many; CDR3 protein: CASSRSGSSLKETQYF; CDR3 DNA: TGTGCTAGCAGCCGTAGCGGGAGCTCCCTCAAAGAGACCCAGTACTTC
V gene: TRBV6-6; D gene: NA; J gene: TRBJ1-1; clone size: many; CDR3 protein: CASGSARRGTEAFF; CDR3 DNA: TGTGCCAGCGGTTCAGCTCGCCGGGGTACTGAAGCTTTCTTT
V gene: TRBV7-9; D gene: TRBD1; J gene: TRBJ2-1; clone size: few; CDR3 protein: CASSLAWQGEYNEQFF; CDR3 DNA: TGTGCCAGCAGCTTAGCGTGGCAGGGGGAGTACAATGAGCAGTTCTTC
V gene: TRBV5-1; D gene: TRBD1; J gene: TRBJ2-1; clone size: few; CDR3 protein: CASTHRGLPINEQFF; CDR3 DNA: TGCGCCAGCACCCACAGGGGTCTTCCTATCAATGAGCAGTTCTTC
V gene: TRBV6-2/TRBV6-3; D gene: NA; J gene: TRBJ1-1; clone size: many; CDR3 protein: CASSGYTEAFF; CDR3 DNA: TGTGCCAGCAGTGGATATACTGAAGCTTTCTTT
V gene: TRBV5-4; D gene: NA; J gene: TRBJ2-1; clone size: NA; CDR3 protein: CASSVGPVNEQFF; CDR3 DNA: TGTGCCAGCAGCGTCGGACCCGTTAATGAGCAGTTCTTC
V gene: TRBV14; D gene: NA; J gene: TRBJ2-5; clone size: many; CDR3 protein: CASSHRKETQYF; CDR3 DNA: TGTGCCAGCAGCCATAGGAAAGAGACCCAGTACTTC
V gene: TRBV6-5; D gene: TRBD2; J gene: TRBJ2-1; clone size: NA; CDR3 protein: CASTLGLAGYNEQFF; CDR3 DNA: TGTGCCAGCACCTTAGGACTAGCGGGCTACAATGAGCAGTTCTTC
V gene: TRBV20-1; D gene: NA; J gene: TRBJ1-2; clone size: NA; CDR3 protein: CSATTDSGYTF; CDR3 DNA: TGCAGTGCTACGACAGATTCTGGCTACACCTTC
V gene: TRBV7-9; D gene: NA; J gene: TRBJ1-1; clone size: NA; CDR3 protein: CAGSLSRENTEAFF; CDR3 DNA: TGTGCCGGCAGCTTATCGCGGGAGAACACTGAAGCTTTCTTT
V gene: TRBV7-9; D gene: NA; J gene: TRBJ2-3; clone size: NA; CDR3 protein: CASSATTGISTDTQYF; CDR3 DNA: TGTGCCAGCAGCGCCACGACAGGAATCAGCACAGATACGCAGTATTTT
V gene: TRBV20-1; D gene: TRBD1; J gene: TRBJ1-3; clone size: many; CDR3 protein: CSARDRGQAANTIYF; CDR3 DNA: TGCAGTGCCCGGGACAGGGGCCAGGCGGCGAACACCATATATTTT
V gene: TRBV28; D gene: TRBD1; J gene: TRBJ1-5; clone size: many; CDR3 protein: CASSNTRGTGGTGSNQPQHF; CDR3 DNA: TGTGCCAGCAGCAACACCCGAGGGACAGGGGGCACGGGAAGCAATCAGCCCCAGCATTTT
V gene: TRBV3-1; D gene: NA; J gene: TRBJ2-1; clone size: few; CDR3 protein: CASSQLSDRNEQFF; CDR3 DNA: TGTGCCAGCAGCCAACTCTCCGACAGGAATGAGCAGTTCTTC
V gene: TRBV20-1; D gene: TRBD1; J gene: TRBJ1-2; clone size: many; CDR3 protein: CSAREPSGTGGGYTF; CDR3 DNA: TGCAGTGCTAGAGAACCCTCCGGGACAGGGGGTGGCTACACCTTC
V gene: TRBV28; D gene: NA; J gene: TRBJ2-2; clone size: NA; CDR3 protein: CASSLFLQETGELFF; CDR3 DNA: TGTGCCAGCAGTTTATTCCTCCAAGAGACCGGGGAGCTGTTTTTT
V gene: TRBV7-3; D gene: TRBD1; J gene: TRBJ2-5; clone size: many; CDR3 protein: CASSSGTGGEKTQYF; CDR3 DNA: TGTGCCAGCAGCTCCGGGACAGGGGGCGAGAAGACCCAGTACTTC
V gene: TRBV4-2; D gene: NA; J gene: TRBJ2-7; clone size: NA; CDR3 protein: CASSQEGDSYEQYF; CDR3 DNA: TGTGCCAGCAGCCAAGAAGGCGACTCCTACGAGCAGTACTTC
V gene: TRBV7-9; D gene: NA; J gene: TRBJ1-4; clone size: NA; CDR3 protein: CASSLTTRNNEKLFF; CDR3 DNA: TGTGCCAGCAGCTTAACGACCAGGAATAATGAAAAACTGTTTTTT
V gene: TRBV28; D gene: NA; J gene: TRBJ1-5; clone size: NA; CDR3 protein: CASSLTSRLSNQPQHF; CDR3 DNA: TGTGCCAGCAGTTTAACCTCACGCCTCAGCAATCAGCCCCAGCATTTT
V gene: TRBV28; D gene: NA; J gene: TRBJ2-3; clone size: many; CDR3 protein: CASSSGPSSTDTQYF; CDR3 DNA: TGTGCCAGCAGTTCGGGACCTTCAAGCACAGATACGCAGTATTTT
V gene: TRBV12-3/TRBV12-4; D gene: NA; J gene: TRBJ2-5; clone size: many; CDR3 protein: CASSFSSGRETQYF; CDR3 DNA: TGTGCCAGCAGTTTTTCGTCAGGGAGAGAGACCCAGTACTTC
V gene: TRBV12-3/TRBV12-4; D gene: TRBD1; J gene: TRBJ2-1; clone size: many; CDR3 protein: CASSPEPTGLFHNEQFF; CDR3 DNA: TGTGCCAGCAGTCCAGAGCCGACAGGGCTTTTCCACAATGAGCAGTTCTTC
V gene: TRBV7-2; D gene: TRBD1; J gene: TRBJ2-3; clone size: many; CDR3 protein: CASSPGQGRDTQYF; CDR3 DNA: TGTGCCAGCAGCCCTGGACAGGGGCGAGATACGCAGTATTTT
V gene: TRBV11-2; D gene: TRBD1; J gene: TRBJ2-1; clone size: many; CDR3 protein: CASSKIGTGGNEQFF; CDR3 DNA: TGTGCCAGCAGTAAAATCGGGACAGGGGGCAATGAGCAGTTCTTC
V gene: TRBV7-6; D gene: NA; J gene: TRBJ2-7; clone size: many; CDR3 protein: CASSQGPYEQYF; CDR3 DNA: TGTGCCAGCAGCCAAGGCCCCTACGAGCAGTACTTC
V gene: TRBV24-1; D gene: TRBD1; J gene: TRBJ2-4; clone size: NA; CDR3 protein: CATSPDREGNIQYF; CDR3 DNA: TGTGCCACCAGTCCGGACAGGGAAGGAAACATTCAGTACTTC